These 4 T cell receptor beta chains share one sample of origin, sequenced in a study of T cell responses to AZD1222 COVID-19 vaccine. Profiling relied on immunoSEQ multiplex PCR, and the TCRdb table lists in-frame clones only, not all of them. The repertoire holds 150,000 or so clones, with about 92% as singletons. This sample comprised peripheral blood, obtained 28 days after the second AZD1222 dose. These receptor sequences come from an adult who received the AZD1222 COVID-19 vaccine.

The V and J genes are TRBV6-5 and TRBJ1-2, with D possibly being TRBD1 (6 bases). From germline, CDR1 is MNHEY and CDR2 SVGAGI. This CDR3 is 11 amino acids long. Trimming left V 5 bases short and J 9 bases short, with 10 bases between. The DNA of the CDR3 is TGTGCCAGCAGTCAGGGGATAAGCTACACCTTC. Amino acids: CASSQGISYTF.

The CDR3 is CASSSQVGHSNQPQHF. The DNA for the CDR3 is TGTGCCAGCAGTTCCCAAGTAGGGCATAGCAATCAGCCCCAGCATTTT. The J gene is TRBJ1-5, the V gene TRBV6-5; D is uncertain. The germline V gene has CDR1 MNHEY and CDR2 SVGAGI. This CDR3 is 16 amino acids long. Trimming removed 4 bases from V and 0 bases from J, with 13 bases in between.

V gene TRBV7-2 combines with J gene TRBJ2-1; TRBD2 matches at 7 bases. The V gene's germline CDR1 is SGHTA and CDR2 FQGNSA. Trimming cost V 5 bases and J 0 bases; bases outside gene matches: 7. CDR3 length: 16 amino acids. This CDR3 is CASSPRTSRSYNEQFF. CDR3 bases: TGTGCCAGCAGCCCTCGGACTAGTCGCTCCTACAATGAGCAGTTCTTC. The whole variable domain, remainder taken from reference TRBV7-2 and TRBJ2-1, is GAGVSQSPSNKVTEKGKDVELRCDPISGHTALYWYRQSLGQGLEFLIYFQGNSAPDKSGLPSDRFSAERTGGSVSTLTIQRTQQEDSAVYLCASSPRTSRSYNEQFFGPGTRLTVL.

The gene calls are TRBV5-8 and TRBJ1-5; TRBD1 matches 7 bases. The CDR3 spans 15 residues. The V segment lost 4 bases and the J segment 0 bases; nucleotides outside the gene matches: 4. Germline CDR1 SGHTS, CDR2 YDEGEE. CDR3 DNA: TGTGCCAGCAGCCGGGGACAGACTAGCAATCAGCCCCAGCATTTT. Translation: CASSRGQTSNQPQHF.